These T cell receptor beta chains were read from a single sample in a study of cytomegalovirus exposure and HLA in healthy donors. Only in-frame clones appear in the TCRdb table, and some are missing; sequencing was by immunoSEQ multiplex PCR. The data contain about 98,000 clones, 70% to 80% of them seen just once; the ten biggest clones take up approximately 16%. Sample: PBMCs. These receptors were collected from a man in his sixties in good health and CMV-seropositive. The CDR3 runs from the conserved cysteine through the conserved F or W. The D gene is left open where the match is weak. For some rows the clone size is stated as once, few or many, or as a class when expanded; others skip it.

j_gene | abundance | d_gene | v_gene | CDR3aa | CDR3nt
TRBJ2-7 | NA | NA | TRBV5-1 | CASSFAGDLSYEQYF | TGCGCCAGCAGCTTTGCAGGGGACCTCTCCTACGAGCAGTACTTC
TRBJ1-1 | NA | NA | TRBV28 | CASTTGRAEAFF | TGTGCCAGCACTACAGGGAGGGCTGAAGCTTTCTTT
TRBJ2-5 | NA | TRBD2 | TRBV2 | CASSYTSGDEETQYF | TGTGCCAGCAGTTACACTAGCGGGGACGAAGAGACCCAGTACTTC
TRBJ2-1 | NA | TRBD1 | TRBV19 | CASSPLDRDYNEQFF | TGTGCCAGTAGTCCCCTGGACAGGGACTACAATGAGCAGTTCTTC
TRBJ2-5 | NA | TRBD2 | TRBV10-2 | CASSDSGQETQYF | TGCGCCAGCAGTGATAGCGGGCAAGAGACCCAGTACTTC
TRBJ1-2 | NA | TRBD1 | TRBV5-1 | CASSPGQGANYGYTF | TGCGCCAGCAGCCCGGGACAGGGAGCTAACTATGGCTACACCTTC
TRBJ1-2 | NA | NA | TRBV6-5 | CASSDGKRAGGYTF | TGTGCCAGCAGTGACGGGAAGAGGGCAGGTGGCTACACCTTC
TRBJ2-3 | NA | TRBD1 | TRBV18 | CASKTTGVPTDTQYF | TGTGCCAGCAAAACGACAGGGGTACCCACAGATACGCAGTATTTT
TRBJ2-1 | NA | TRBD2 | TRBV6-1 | CASSESGGAHNEQFF | TGTGCCAGCAGTGAGAGCGGGGGGGCCCACAATGAGCAGTTCTTC
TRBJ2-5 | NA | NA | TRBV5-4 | CASRSGHRAETQYF | TGTGCCAGCAGGAGTGGGCACAGGGCAGAGACCCAGTACTTC
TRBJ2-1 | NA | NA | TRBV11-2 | CASSFGSSSYNEQFF | TGTGCCAGCAGCTTCGGGAGCAGCTCCTACAATGAGCAGTTCTTC
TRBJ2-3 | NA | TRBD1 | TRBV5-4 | CASSYPGQNTDTQYF | TGTGCCAGCAGCTACCCGGGACAGAACACAGATACGCAGTATTTT
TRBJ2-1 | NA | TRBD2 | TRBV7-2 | CASSYLAGGFYNEQFF | TGTGCCAGCAGCTATCTAGCGGGGGGGTTTTACAATGAGCAGTTCTTC
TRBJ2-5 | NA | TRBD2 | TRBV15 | CATSPVTGGNQETQYF | TGTGCCACCAGTCCGGTCACGGGGGGAAACCAAGAGACCCAGTACTTC
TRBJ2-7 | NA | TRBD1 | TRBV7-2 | CASSVQGAYEQYF | TGTGCCAGCAGCGTACAGGGGGCTTACGAGCAGTACTTC
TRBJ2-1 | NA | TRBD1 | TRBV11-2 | CASSATGLNEQFF | TGTGCCAGCAGCGCGACAGGGCTCAATGAGCAGTTCTTC
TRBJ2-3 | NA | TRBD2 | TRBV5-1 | CASSLEAGRSDTQYF | TGCGCCAGCAGCTTGGAAGCGGGGAGGTCAGATACGCAGTATTTT
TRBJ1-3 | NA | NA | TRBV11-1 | CASSHGTIRSGNTIYF | TGTGCCAGCAGCCATGGGACAATCCGCTCTGGAAACACCATATATTTT
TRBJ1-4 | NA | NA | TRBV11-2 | CASSLSLRTALFF | TGTGCCAGCAGCTTATCCCTCCGGACAGCTCTGTTTTTT
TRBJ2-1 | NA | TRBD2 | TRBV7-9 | CASSQGTSGGEQFF | TGTGCCAGCAGCCAAGGGACTAGCGGGGGTGAGCAGTTCTTC
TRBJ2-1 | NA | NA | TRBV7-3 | CASSLMAGALYNEQFF | TGTGCCAGCAGCTTAATGGCGGGGGCCTTATACAATGAGCAGTTCTTC
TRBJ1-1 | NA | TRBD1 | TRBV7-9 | CASSQGTGGSSAVAFF | TGTGCCAGCAGCCAAGGGACAGGGGGCTCCTCAGCTGTTGCTTTCTTT
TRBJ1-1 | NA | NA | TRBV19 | CASSVEGGTEAFF | TGTGCCAGTAGTGTAGAGGGGGGCACTGAAGCTTTCTTT
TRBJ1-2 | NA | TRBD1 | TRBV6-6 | CASLGTGSRVIGGYTF | TGTGCCAGCCTAGGGACAGGGTCCAGGGTCATCGGGGGCTACACCTTC
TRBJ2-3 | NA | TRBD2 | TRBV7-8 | CASTLAGAFTDTQYF | TGTGCCAGCACCCTAGCGGGGGCTTTCACAGATACGCAGTATTTT
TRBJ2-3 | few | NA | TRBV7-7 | CASSRGSGNTDTQYF | TGTGCTAGCAGCCGTGGTAGCGGAAACACAGATACGCAGTATTTT
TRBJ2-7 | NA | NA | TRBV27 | CASSPRLLAPDEQYF | TGTGCCAGCAGTCCACGACTCCTGGCCCCAGACGAGCAGTACTTC
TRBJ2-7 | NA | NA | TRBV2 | CASNSRTYEQYF | TGTGCCAGCAACAGCCGCACCTACGAGCAGTACTTC
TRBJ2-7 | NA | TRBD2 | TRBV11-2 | CASSLDQGGSYEQYF | TGTGCCAGCAGCTTAGATCAGGGAGGGTCATACGAGCAGTACTTC
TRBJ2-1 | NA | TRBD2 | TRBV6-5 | CASSYVAGGYNEQFF | TGTGCCAGCAGTTACGTAGCGGGGGGATACAATGAGCAGTTCTTC
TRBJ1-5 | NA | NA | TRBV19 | CASSAGNHQPQHF | TGTGCCAGTAGTGCGGGCAATCATCAGCCCCAGCATTTT
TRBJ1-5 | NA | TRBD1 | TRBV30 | CAWSQGDVRLGQPQHF | TGTGCCTGGAGTCAGGGGGACGTCCGGTTAGGTCAGCCCCAGCATTTT
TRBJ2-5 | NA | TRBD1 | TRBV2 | CASSQNRGRRETQYF | TGTGCCAGCAGTCAAAACAGGGGGCGCCGGGAGACCCAGTACTTC
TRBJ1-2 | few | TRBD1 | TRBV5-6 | CASSLVGTGVNYGYTF | TGTGCCAGCAGCTTGGTAGGGACAGGGGTTAACTATGGCTACACCTTC
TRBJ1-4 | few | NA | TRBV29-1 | CSVETQGQKLFF | TGCAGCGTTGAAACACAGGGTCAAAAACTGTTTTTT
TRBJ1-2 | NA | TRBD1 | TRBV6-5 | CASSYSTGVIAGYTF | TGTGCCAGCAGTTACTCGACAGGGGTAATCGCTGGCTACACCTTC
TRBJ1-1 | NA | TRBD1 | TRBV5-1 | CASSLQGAGEAFF | TGCGCCAGCAGCTTGCAGGGGGCCGGGGAAGCTTTCTTT
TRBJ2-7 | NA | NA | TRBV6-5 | CASTTGYEQYF | TGTGCCAGCACTACTGGTTACGAGCAGTACTTC
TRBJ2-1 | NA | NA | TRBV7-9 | CASSLGDRGNEQFF | TGTGCCAGCAGCTTAGGTGATAGGGGCAATGAGCAGTTCTTC
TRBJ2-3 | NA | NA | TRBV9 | CASSVGGSTDTQYF | TGTGCCAGCAGCGTAGGAGGTAGCACAGATACGCAGTATTTT
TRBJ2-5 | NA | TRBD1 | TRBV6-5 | CASNRGDRGHETQYF | TGTGCCAGCAATCGAGGGGACAGGGGGCACGAGACCCAGTACTTC
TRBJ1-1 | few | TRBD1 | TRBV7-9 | CASSLGQGWSTEAFF | TGTGCCAGCAGCTTGGGACAGGGTTGGTCCACTGAAGCTTTCTTT
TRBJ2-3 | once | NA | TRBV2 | CASSEEGGAPGDTQYF | TGTGCCAGCAGTGAAGAGGGGGGGGCCCCGGGGGATACGCAGTATTTT
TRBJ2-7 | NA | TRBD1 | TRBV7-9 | CASSSLAGQGRYEQYF | TGTGCCAGCAGCTCTCTCGCAGGACAGGGTCGCTACGAGCAGTACTTC
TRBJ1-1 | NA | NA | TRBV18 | CASSFDIGVAEAFF | TGTGCCAGCTCATTTGACATCGGGGTGGCTGAAGCTTTCTTT
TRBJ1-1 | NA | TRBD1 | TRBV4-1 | CASSQDRDYTEAFF | TGCGCCAGCAGCCAGGACAGGGATTACACTGAAGCTTTCTTT
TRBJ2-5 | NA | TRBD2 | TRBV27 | CASSLAGGVPRTQYF | TGTGCCAGCAGTTTAGCTGGGGGGGTGCCGCGGACCCAGTACTTC
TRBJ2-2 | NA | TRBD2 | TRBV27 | CASRMLADNTGELFF | TGTGCCAGCAGAATGCTAGCGGATAACACCGGGGAGCTGTTTTTT
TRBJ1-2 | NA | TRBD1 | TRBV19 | CASNIGGRGDYGYTF | TGTGCCAGTAACATAGGGGGCAGGGGTGACTATGGCTACACCTTC
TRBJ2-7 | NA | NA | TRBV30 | CAWSPEGLYEQYF | TGTGCCTGGAGTCCGGAGGGTCTCTACGAGCAGTACTTC
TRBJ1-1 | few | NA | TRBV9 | CASSLSSLPNTEAFF | TGTGCCAGCAGCTTATCCAGTCTTCCGAACACTGAAGCTTTCTTT
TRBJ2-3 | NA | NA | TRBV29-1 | CSALTPTRSTDTQYF | TGCAGCGCCCTGACCCCTACGAGGAGCACAGATACGCAGTATTTT